One and the same sample provided the 17 T cell receptor beta chains below, sequenced in a study of chemoradiotherapy in HPV16-positive cancers. Profiled with immunoSEQ multiplex PCR; TCRdb holds only in-frame clones, not every one. The sample yields roughly 16,000 clones, approximately 75% seen once. This material was collected from a patient who underwent chemoradiotherapy. The origin of the receptors is a human donor with HPV-associated anogenital cancer.

The CDR3 loop is CASSWDTGSNQPQHF. The CDR3 DNA follows: TGTGCCAGCAGCTGGGACACGGGGAGCAATCAGCCCCAGCATTTT. This chain uses TRBV6-6 with TRBJ1-5, with a tentative D call TRBD1 (6 bases). This CDR3 contains 15 residues. Germline assignment: CDR1 MNHNY and CDR2 SVGAGI (reference sequence). Trimming pared 6 bases from V and 1 base from J, leaving 13 bases between.

The rearrangement joins TRBV5-4 to TRBJ2-1, with a tentative D call TRBD1 (6 bases). Germline loops: CDR1 SGHNT, CDR2 YYREEE (reference sequence). The CDR3 contains 19 residues. V was shortened by 1 base and J by 0 bases, with 20 bases between the two germline ends. The CDR3: CASSLNAGAVMSSYNEQFF. The CDR3 DNA is TGTGCCAGCAGCTTGAACGCAGGGGCGGTGATGAGCTCCTACAATGAGCAGTTCTTC.

The rearrangement links TRBV29-1 to TRBJ2-1, with 7 bases fitting TRBD1. Germline CDR1 reads SQVTM; CDR2 reads ANQGSEA. The V gene end was trimmed by 6 bases and the J gene end by 7 bases; junction bases not matched to a gene: 6. The CDR3 contains 12 residues. This CDR3 reads CSVNRGGNEQFF. For the CDR3, the DNA is TGCAGCGTAAACAGGGGTGGGAATGAGCAGTTCTTC.

The chain couples TRBV9 to TRBJ2-7; weak D call: TRBD1 (5 bases). CDR1 and CDR2 from the germline V gene are SGDLS and YYNGEE. This CDR3 has 13 amino acids. The V end was cut by 0 bases, the J end by 3 bases, with 7 bases between. The CDR3 DNA follows: TGTGCCAGCAGCGTAGAACAGGACTACGAGCAGTACTTC. Its translation: CASSVEQDYEQYF.

The CDR3 sequence: CASSYSEGADGYTF. CDR3 sequence (DNA): TGTGCCAGCAGTTACTCGGAGGGGGCAGATGGCTACACCTTC. The V gene is TRBV6-5, the J gene TRBJ1-2; TRBD1 matches 7 bases. Germline values: CDR1 MNHEY, CDR2 SVGAGI. The CDR3 totals 14 residues. Germline trimming cut 0 bases from V and 6 bases from J; bases unmatched to any gene: 4.

The chain joins TRBV25-1 to TRBJ1-1; 9 bases match TRBD1. Germline V gene sequence: CDR1 MGHDK, CDR2 SYGVNS. Unmatched junction bases numbered 15, after V lost 10 bases and J lost 0 bases. The CDR3 totals 17 residues. The CDR3 is CAKLIRDRVSLNTEAFF. In DNA form, the CDR3 reads TGTGCCAAATTGATCCGGGACAGGGTATCTTTGAACACTGAAGCTTTCTTT.

This chain connects TRBV28 to TRBJ1-6; D gene uncertain. Germline V gene data show CDR1 as MDHEN and CDR2 as SYDVKM. The CDR3 is 13 amino acids. V was cut by 3 bases and J by 8 bases, with 8 bases left in between. The CDR3 nucleotides are TGTGCCAGCAGTTTTCCCGGGGATTCACCCCTCCACTTT. Translation gives CASSFPGDSPLHF. Together with reference TRBV28 and TRBJ1-6, the CDR3 gives the full variable domain: DVKVTQSSRYLVKRTGEKVFLECVQDMDHENMFWYRQDPGLGLRLIYFSYDVKMKEKGDIPEGYSVSREKKERFSLILESASTNQTSMYLCASSFPGDSPLHFGNGTRLTVT.

This rearrangement joins TRBV18 to TRBJ2-7, with D unresolved. From germline, CDR1 is KGHSH and CDR2 LQKENI. This CDR3 comprises 13 residues. V was clipped by 0 bases and J by 4 bases, with 7 bases between them. The CDR3 nucleotides read TGTGCCAGCTCACCACCATCAGGTTACGAGCAGTACTTC. As protein: CASSPPSGYEQYF.

J is TRBJ1-1 and V is TRBV9; TRBD1 might be the D (5 bases). Germline assignment: CDR1 SGDLS and CDR2 YYNGEE. The CDR3 spans 15 residues. Trimming removed 3 bases from V and 4 bases from J, with 16 bases in between. CDR3 in DNA: TGTGCCAGCAGCGACAAAGGGGTCTTGGCCACTGAAGCTTTCTTT. This encodes CASSDKGVLATEAFF.

This rearrangement joins TRBV7-9 to TRBJ2-7, with D possibly TRBD1 on 6 matching bases. V lost 0 bases and J lost 7, with 19 bases in between. The CDR3 contains 16 residues. CDR1 is SEHNR, CDR2 FQNEAQ, per germline (reference sequence). CDR3 nucleotide sequence: TGTGCCAGCAGCTTAGCTTGGGGACAAGGGGCTGGAGAGCAGTACTTC. This codes for CASSLAWGQGAGEQYF. Together with reference TRBV7-9 and TRBJ2-7, the CDR3 gives the full variable domain: DTGVSQNPRHKITKRGQNVTFRCDPISEHNRLYWYRQTLGQGPEFLTYFQNEAQLEKSRLLSDRFSAERPKGSFSTLEIQRTEQGDSAMYLCASSLAWGQGAGEQYFGPGTRLTVT.

The chain joins TRBV11-2 to TRBJ2-7, with D perhaps matching TRBD2 (6 bases). CDR3 length: 16 amino acids. Trimming left V 1 base short and J 2 bases short, with 15 bases between. Germline assignment: CDR1 SGHAT and CDR2 FQNNGV. The CDR3: CASSLGGGEHPYEQYF. For the CDR3, the DNA is TGTGCCAGCAGCTTAGGGGGAGGCGAACACCCCTACGAGCAGTACTTC.

The V and J genes are TRBV5-4 and TRBJ2-7; D is perhaps TRBD2 (6 bases). The CDR3 spans 16 residues. CDR1 and CDR2 (germline): SGHNT, YYREEE (reference sequence). Trimming stripped 0 bases from V and 0 bases from J, with 13 bases between. CDR3 sequence reads: CASSLDPGLSSYEQYF. The CDR3 DNA reads as TGTGCCAGCAGCTTGGATCCGGGACTGAGCTCCTACGAGCAGTACTTC.

This clone appeared a few times. CDR3 nucleotide sequence: TGCGCCAGCAGCTTGTATACGGGCACTGAAGCTTTCTTT. It translates to CASSLYTGTEAFF. The chain is built from TRBV5-1 and TRBJ1-1; D is ambiguous. The CDR3 runs 13 residues. The V and J ends lost 1 base and 4 bases respectively, with 8 bases between them. Germline V CDR1 and CDR2: SGHRS, YFSETQ.

This clone has more than one count but fewer than ten. The chain employs TRBV13 and TRBJ1-1; weak D call: TRBD1 (6 bases). CDR3 size: 15 residues. Germline loops: CDR1 PRHDT, CDR2 FYEKMQ (reference sequence). Trimming left V 2 bases short and J 5 bases short, with 15 bases between. CDR3 nucleotide sequence: TGTGCCAGCAGCTTAAGCTACGTGCAGGGGACTGAAGCTTTCTTT. Translated: CASSLSYVQGTEAFF.

As for this clone: At one end the junction does not follow the germline gene, possibly because of a read error. V is TRBV18 and J is TRBJ1-4, with 11 bases that match TRBD1. The CDR3 consists of 21 residues. Germline V CDR1 and CDR2: KGHSH, LQKENI. In DNA, the CDR3 is TGTGCCAGCTCACCACCTTCTTCGGGACAGGGGGTTTTTGGGCGGCATGAGAAACTGTTTTTT. Translated: CASSPPSSGQGVFGRHEKLFF.

This rearrangement joins TRBV6-6 to TRBJ1-2, with a possible D match to TRBD1 (5 bases). From germline, CDR1 is MNHNY and CDR2 SVGAGI (reference sequence). V was shortened by 0 bases and J by 4 bases, with 9 bases between the two germline ends. This CDR3 spans 14 amino acids. CDR3 region: CASSYSTGLYGYTF. The CDR3, as DNA: TGTGCCAGCAGTTACTCAACAGGCCTCTATGGCTACACCTTC.

The rearrangement links TRBV7-9 to TRBJ2-1; D ambiguous. Trimming shortened V by 0 bases and J by 13 bases, and 7 bases separated the two germline ends. The CDR3 is made up of 11 amino acids. Germline V gene data show CDR1 as SEHNR and CDR2 as FQNEAQ (reference sequence). CDR3 in amino acids: CASSLAGLQFF. The DNA of the CDR3 is TGTGCCAGCAGCTTAGCGGGTCTCCAGTTCTTC.